This TCR beta chain was sequenced in a study of graft-versus-host responses after intestinal transplantation. V gave up 1 base and J gave up 0 bases, with 10 bases separating them. This CDR3 spans 16 amino acids. Germline CDR1 and CDR2: SEHNR and FQNEAQ (reference sequence). Study results and caveats: Where graft-donor T cell macrochimerism was present, patients had high graft-versus-host to host-versus-graft clonal ratios in allografts.

The data were produced by immunoSEQ multiplex PCR, yet TCRdb's version contains in-frame clones alone and is incomplete. The sample holds about 19,000 clones, about a third seen once. The starting material was alloreactive CD4+ T cells from a mixed lymphocyte reaction culture, obtained before transplantation. Noted subset: CFSE-low proliferating T cells sorted from roughly six-day pre-transplant mixed lymphocyte reaction (GvH or HvG direction). This clonotype was obtained from a human patient who was an organ donor for intestinal transplantation. This rearrangement joins TRBV7-9 to TRBJ1-5; D uncertain. The CDR3 reads CASSLVGRDSNQPQHF. In DNA form, the CDR3 reads TGTGCCAGCAGCTTAGTGGGGAGGGATAGCAATCAGCCCCAGCATTTT.